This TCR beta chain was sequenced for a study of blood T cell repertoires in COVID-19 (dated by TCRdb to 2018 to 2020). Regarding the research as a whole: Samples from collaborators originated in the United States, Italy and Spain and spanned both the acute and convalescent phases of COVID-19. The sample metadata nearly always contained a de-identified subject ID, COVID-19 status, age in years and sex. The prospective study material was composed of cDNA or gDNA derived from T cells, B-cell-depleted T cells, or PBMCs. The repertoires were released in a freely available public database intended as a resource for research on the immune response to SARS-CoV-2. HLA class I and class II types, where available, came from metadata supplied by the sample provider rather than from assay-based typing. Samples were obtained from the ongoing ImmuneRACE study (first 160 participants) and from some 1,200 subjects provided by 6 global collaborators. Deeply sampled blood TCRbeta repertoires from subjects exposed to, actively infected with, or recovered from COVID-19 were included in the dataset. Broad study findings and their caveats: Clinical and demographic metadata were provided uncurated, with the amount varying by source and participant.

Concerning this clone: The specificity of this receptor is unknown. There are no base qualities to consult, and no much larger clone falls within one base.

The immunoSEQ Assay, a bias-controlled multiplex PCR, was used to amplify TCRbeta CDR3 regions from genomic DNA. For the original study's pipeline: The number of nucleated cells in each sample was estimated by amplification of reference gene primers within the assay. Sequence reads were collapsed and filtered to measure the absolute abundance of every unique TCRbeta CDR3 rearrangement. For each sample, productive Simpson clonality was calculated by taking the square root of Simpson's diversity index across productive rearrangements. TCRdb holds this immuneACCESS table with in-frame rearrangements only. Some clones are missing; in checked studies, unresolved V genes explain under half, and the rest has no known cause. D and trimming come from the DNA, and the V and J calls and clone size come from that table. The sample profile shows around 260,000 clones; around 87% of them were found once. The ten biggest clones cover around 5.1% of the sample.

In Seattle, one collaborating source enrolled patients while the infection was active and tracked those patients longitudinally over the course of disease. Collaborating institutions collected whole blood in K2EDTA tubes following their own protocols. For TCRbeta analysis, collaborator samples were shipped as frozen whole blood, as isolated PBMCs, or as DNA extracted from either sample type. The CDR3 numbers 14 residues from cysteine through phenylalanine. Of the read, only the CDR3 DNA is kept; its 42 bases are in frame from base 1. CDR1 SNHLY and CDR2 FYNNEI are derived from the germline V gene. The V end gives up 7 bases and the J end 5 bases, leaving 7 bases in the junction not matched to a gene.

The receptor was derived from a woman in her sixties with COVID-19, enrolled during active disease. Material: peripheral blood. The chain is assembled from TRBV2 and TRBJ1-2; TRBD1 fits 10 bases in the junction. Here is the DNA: TGTGCCAGCAATGGACAGGGGGTTTGGTATGGCTACACCTTC. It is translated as CASNGQGVWYGYTF.